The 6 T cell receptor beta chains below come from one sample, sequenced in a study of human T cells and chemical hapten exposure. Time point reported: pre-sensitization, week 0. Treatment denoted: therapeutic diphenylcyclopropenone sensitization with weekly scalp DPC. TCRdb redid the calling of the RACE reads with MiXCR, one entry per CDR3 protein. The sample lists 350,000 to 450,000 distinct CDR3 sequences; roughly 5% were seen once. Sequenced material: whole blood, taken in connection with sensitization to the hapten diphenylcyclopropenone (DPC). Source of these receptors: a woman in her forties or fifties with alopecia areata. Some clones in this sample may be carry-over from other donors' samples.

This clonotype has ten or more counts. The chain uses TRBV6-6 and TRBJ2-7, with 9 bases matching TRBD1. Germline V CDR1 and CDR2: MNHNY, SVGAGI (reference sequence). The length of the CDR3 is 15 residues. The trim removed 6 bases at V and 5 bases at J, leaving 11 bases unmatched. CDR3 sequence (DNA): TGTGCCAGCAGCCCACCGGGACAGGGTTTGGACGAGCAGTACTTC. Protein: CASSPPGQGLDEQYF.

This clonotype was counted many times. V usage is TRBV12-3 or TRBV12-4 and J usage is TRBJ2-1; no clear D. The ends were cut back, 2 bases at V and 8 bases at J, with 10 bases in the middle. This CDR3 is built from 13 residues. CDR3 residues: CASSLSEVYEQFF. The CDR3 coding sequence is TGTGCCAGCAGTTTAAGCGAAGTCTATGAGCAGTTCTTC.

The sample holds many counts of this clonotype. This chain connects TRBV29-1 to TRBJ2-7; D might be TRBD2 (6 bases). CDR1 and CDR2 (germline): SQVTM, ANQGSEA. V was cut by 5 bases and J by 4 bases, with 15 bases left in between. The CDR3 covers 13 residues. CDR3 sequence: CSVRGGVGYEQYF. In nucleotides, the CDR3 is TGCAGCGTTAGGGGAGGAGTGGGATACGAGCAGTACTTC.

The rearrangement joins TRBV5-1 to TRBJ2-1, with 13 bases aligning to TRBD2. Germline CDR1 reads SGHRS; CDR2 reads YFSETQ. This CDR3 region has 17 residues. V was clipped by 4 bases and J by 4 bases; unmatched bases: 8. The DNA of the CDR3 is TGCGCCAGCAGCGTGGGACTAGCGGGACTTTATTACAATGAGCAGTTCTTC. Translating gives CASSVGLAGLYYNEQFF.

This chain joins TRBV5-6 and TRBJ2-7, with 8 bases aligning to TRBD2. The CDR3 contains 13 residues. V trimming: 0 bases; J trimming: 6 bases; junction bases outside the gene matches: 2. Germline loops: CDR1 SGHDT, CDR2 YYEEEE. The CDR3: CASSLDAGGEQYF. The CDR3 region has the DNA TGTGCCAGCAGCTTGGACGCGGGGGGCGAGCAGTACTTC.

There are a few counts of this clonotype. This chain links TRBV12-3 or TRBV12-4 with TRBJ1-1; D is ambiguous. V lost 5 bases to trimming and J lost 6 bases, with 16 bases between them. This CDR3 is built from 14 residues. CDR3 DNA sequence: TGTGCCAGCAGTCGAAGTTCGCAGAGCGCTGAAGCTTTCTTT. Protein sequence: CASSRSSQSAEAFF.